This T cell receptor (beta chain) was documented in a study of tumor-infiltrating lymphocytes in oesophageal squamous cell carcinoma. This clonotype was seen only a few times. Germline V gives CDR1 SGHAT, CDR2 FQNNGV. This CDR3 spans 15 amino acids. MiXCR, run by TCRdb on the PCR reads, gives a single entry per CDR3 protein. This table holds some 11,000 distinct CDR3 sequences, roughly 50% found once. Sequencing was done on a sample of esophageal tumor tissue. The chain carries TRBV11-2 and TRBJ2-1; no reliable D call. The end of the DNA is better explained by TRBJ2-7, so the J call may be wrong. This TCR came from a female donor with esophageal squamous cell carcinoma. The CDR3 protein is CASSLFRIGFYEQYF. The CDR3 nucleotides read TGTGCCAGCAGCTTATTTCGTATTGGTTTCTACGAGCAGTACTTC.